This TCR beta chain was recovered during a study of long-term antiretroviral therapy in people with HIV. This clone was seen a few times. A v3.0 immunoSEQ assay was performed at survey level. The table came from immunoSEQ multiplex PCR; TCRdb's copy has only in-frame clones and leaves some out. This table holds approximately 16,000 clones, around 84% found once. The clonotype was recovered from a woman aged 40 to 50 with HIV. The sequencing here drew on unsorted PBMCs, taken 0.5 years after starting antiretroviral therapy.

The CDR3 is CASSLAAGSGANVLTF. The DNA for the CDR3 is TGTGCCAGCAGCTTAGCAGCCGGCTCTGGGGCCAACGTCCTGACTTTC. This chain connects TRBV7-2 to TRBJ2-6; D remains unclear. The CDR3 is made up of 16 amino acids. V shed 0 bases and J shed 0 bases, with 6 bases lying between them. In germline, CDR1 is SGHTA, CDR2 FQGNSA.